A selection of T cell receptor beta chains follows, all from one sample in a study of identical twins. TCRdb itself ran the 5' RACE reads through MiXCR, one entry per CDR3 protein. The table has about 340,000 distinct CDR3 sequences, approximately 10% seen once. The sequenced sample was naive T cells sorted from blood. These receptors all stem from a woman aged 45-60 years in good health. Each CDR3 is given with its conserved first and last residue. The order of the fields is clone size, D gene, V gene, J gene, CDR3 DNA, CDR3 protein. A D gene is named only where the DNA matches it firmly. Not every row has a clone size; where given, it reads once, few, many or a size class.

>-|TRBD1|TRBV5-1|TRBJ2-2
TGCGCCAGCAGCTTAGGACAGGGCCTTACCGGGGAGCTGTTTTTT
CASSLGQGLTGELFF
>-|-|TRBV3-1|TRBJ2-1
TGTGCCAGCAGCCAAGATACGCCATGGGAGCAGTTCTTC
CASSQDTPWEQFF
>-|TRBD1|TRBV3-1|TRBJ2-1
TGTGCCAGCAGCCAAGGAGTCTCGGCAGGGGGTTACAATGAGCAGTTCTTC
CASSQGVSAGGYNEQFF
>many|-|TRBV12-3/TRBV12-4|TRBJ1-4
TGTGCCAGCAGCGTTCGGACCCCCCTTGAAAAACTGTTTTTT
CASSVRTPLEKLFF
>many|-|TRBV20-1|TRBJ2-2
TGCAGTGCTAGCCCTAAAGACGGGGAGCTGTTTTTT
CSASPKDGELFF
>few|TRBD2|TRBV4-2|TRBJ2-3
TGTGCCAGCAGCCCCAGGACTAGCGGACCCACAGATACGCAGTATTTT
CASSPRTSGPTDTQYF
>many|TRBD2|TRBV5-1|TRBJ2-3
TGCGCCAGCAGCATCGGACTAGCGGGAAACACAGATACGCAGTATTTT
CASSIGLAGNTDTQYF
>many|-|TRBV5-1|TRBJ1-1
TGCGCCAGCAGCTTAGTCACCAGGGGATGGACTGAAGCTTTCTTT
CASSLVTRGWTEAFF
>many|TRBD2|TRBV5-1|TRBJ2-7
TGCGCCAGCAGCAGAGGACTAGCGGGGACCCCATACGAGCAGTACTTC
CASSRGLAGTPYEQYF
>-|-|TRBV30|TRBJ2-1
TGTGCCTGGGCCCCCCTCCTAAGGGGCAATGAGCAGTTCTTC
CAWAPLLRGNEQFF
>few|TRBD2|TRBV29-1|TRBJ2-1
TGCAGCGCCGAAAAGGGACTATTAAATGAGCAGTTCTTC
CSAEKGLLNEQFF
>-|-|TRBV7-9|TRBJ1-1
TGTGCCAGCAGCTTAGGGGGGCCCACTGTAGCTTTCTTT
CASSLGGPTVAFF
>-|-|TRBV29-1|TRBJ1-1
TGCAGCGTTGACGGACAGTACGACACTGAAGCTTTCTTT
CSVDGQYDTEAFF
>few|-|TRBV20-1|TRBJ1-5
TGCAGTGCTAGAGATCAAGGAGGGCGGGGAAAAGGCAATCAGCCCCAGCATTTT
CSARDQGGRGKGNQPQHF
>many|TRBD2|TRBV5-1|TRBJ2-1
TGCGCCAGCAGCTTCAGCCCTAGCGGCAAGCAGTTCTTC
CASSFSPSGKQFF
>many|-|TRBV12-3/TRBV12-4|TRBJ2-7
TGTGCCAGCAGTTTGGGCAGGAAGACGTACGAGCAGTACTTC
CASSLGRKTYEQYF
>many|-|TRBV7-9|TRBJ2-7
TGTGCCAGCAGCCCCAAGGGCGGCCACGAGCAGTACTTC
CASSPKGGHEQYF
>-|-|TRBV5-1|TRBJ2-5
TGCGCCAGCGACCGTGGAGAGCTTCAAGAGACCCAGTACTTC
CASDRGELQETQYF
>-|-|TRBV5-1|TRBJ2-4
TGCGCCAGCAGCTTGCCCACAGCTCGGGACATTCAGTACTTC
CASSLPTARDIQYF
>many|TRBD1|TRBV5-1|TRBJ1-1
TGCGCCAGCAGCTTAACAGGGGGCCTCACTGAAGCTTTCTTT
CASSLTGGLTEAFF
>few|-|TRBV2|TRBJ1-1
TGTGCCAGCAGTGTGTACAGGGAGACTGAAGCTTTCTTT
CASSVYRETEAFF
>few|-|TRBV4-2|TRBJ1-4
TGTGCCAGCACCCAGAACCCTGGGAATGAAAAACTGTTTTTT
CASTQNPGNEKLFF
>many|-|TRBV5-5|TRBJ2-7
TGTGCCAGCAGCTTGGATACAGTTCGGGGCGAGCAGTACTTC
CASSLDTVRGEQYF
>many|-|TRBV6-5|TRBJ2-7
TGTGCCAGCAGTTATAGATACGAGCAGTACTTC
CASSYRYEQYF
>few|-|TRBV20-1|TRBJ2-3
TGCAGTGGTAGGTTCGGAGATACGCAGTATTTT
CSGRFGDTQYF
>-|-|TRBV4-2|TRBJ1-1
TGTGCCAGCAGCCAAAGGACCCAGGGGCCGAACACTGAAGCTTTCTTT
CASSQRTQGPNTEAFF
>many|TRBD2|TRBV6-5|TRBJ2-2
TGTGCCAGCAGTTACTCTCAGGGAGGGGTGAACACCGGGGAGCTGTTTTTT
CASSYSQGGVNTGELFF
>once|-|TRBV4-1|TRBJ2-5
TGCGCCAGCAGCCAAGACGGGCAGGGAGAGACCCAGTACTTC
CASSQDGQGETQYF
>few|-|TRBV12-3/TRBV12-4|TRBJ1-2
TGTGCCAGCAGTTTATCGTCAGAAAAAGGCTACACCTTC
CASSLSSEKGYTF
>-|-|TRBV7-9|TRBJ1-1
TGTGCCAGCAGCTTAGGTTGGCAGGACACTGAAGCTTTCTTT
CASSLGWQDTEAFF
>-|-|TRBV3-1|TRBJ2-2
TGTGCCAGCAGCCAAGGAGGAACAGTCGTGGGGGAGCTGTTTTTT
CASSQGGTVVGELFF
>-|-|TRBV7-8|TRBJ2-1
TGTGCCAGCAGCTTAGTTACCGGGGCAATTTCCTACAATGAGCAGTTCTTC
CASSLVTGAISYNEQFF
>many|-|TRBV5-1|TRBJ1-2
TGCGCCAGCAGCGAGGGAGGAGGCTACACCTTC
CASSEGGGYTF
>few|TRBD1|TRBV3-1|TRBJ2-6
TGTGCCAGCAGCCCCCCCTACGGACAGGGAGAAACTGGGGCCAACGTCCTGACTTTC
CASSPPYGQGETGANVLTF
>-|-|TRBV28|TRBJ2-7
TGTGCCAGCAGTTTGCGGACAAGGCGAAACTACGAGCAGTACTTC
CASSLRTRRNYEQYF
>-|TRBD2|TRBV5-1|TRBJ2-3
TGCGCCAGCAGCTTACTAGCGTCTAGCACAGATACGCAGTATTTT
CASSLLASSTDTQYF
>-|TRBD1|TRBV7-9|TRBJ1-1
TGTGCCAGCAGCGCGGGACAGGGATTCAACACTGAAGCTTTCTTT
CASSAGQGFNTEAFF
>-|-|TRBV7-3|TRBJ2-2
TGTGCCAGCGCAACCACCGGGGAGCTGTTTTTT
CASATTGELFF
>few|TRBD2|TRBV9|TRBJ2-7
TGTGCCAGCAGCGCGGGAGGGGGGTCACCTTACGAGCAGTACTTC
CASSAGGGSPYEQYF
>few|-|TRBV5-1|TRBJ2-2
TGCGCCAGCAGCTTTGGGGGGCGCACCGGGGAGCTGTTTTTT
CASSFGGRTGELFF
>-|-|TRBV12-3/TRBV12-4|TRBJ1-1
TGTGCCAGCAGTTTAAGGTTCGCTGAAGCTTTCTTT
CASSLRFAEAFF
>-|-|TRBV7-3|TRBJ2-7
TGTGCCAGCAGCAAGGGACTGGCTAATCGCGAGCAGTACTTC
CASSKGLANREQYF
>many|-|TRBV2|TRBJ2-1
TGTGCCAGCAGTGACGAAACGACTGGGTTCTTC
CASSDETTGFF
>few|TRBD1|TRBV6-6|TRBJ1-5
TGTGCCAGCAGTTACAGGACAGGGAGCAATCAGCCCCAGCATTTT
CASSYRTGSNQPQHF
>few|-|TRBV5-6|TRBJ2-3
TGTGCCAGCAGCAGCCGGGGCCGCACAGATACGCAGTATTTT
CASSSRGRTDTQYF
>few|-|TRBV27|TRBJ2-5
TGTGCCAGCAGTGCTGCAGAGACCCAGTACTTC
CASSAAETQYF
>-|TRBD2|TRBV20-1|TRBJ2-1
TGCAGTGCTGACCCGGGACTAGCGCCCTACAATGAGCAGTTCTTC
CSADPGLAPYNEQFF
>-|-|TRBV6-5|TRBJ2-1
TGTGCCAGCAGTTACTCAGTGAGGGGCGATGAGCAGTTCTTC
CASSYSVRGDEQFF
>few|-|TRBV10-3|TRBJ1-5
TGTGCCACCGTAGGGAATAGCAATCAGCCCCAGCATTTT
CATVGNSNQPQHF
>few|TRBD2|TRBV2|TRBJ2-5
TGTGCCAGCAGCGGGATAGCGGGAATTGAGACCCAGTACTTC
CASSGIAGIETQYF
>few|TRBD1|TRBV7-9|TRBJ1-4
TGTGCCAGCAGCGGCCCCGGGACAGGGATCGAAAAACTGTTTTTT
CASSGPGTGIEKLFF
>many|TRBD1|TRBV6-1|TRBJ1-1
TGTGCCAGCAGTGAAGGACAGGGTCTGAACACTGAAGCTTTCTTT
CASSEGQGLNTEAFF
>many|-|TRBV7-9|TRBJ1-3
TGTGCCAGGACAGGCCCCTCTGGAAACACCATATATTTT
CARTGPSGNTIYF
>-|-|TRBV7-2|TRBJ2-1
TGTGCCAGCAGCTTAATTTTCGGGAGCTCCTACAATGAGCAGTTCTTC
CASSLIFGSSYNEQFF
>few|TRBD1|TRBV20-1|TRBJ1-1
TGCAGTGCTAGAGGACAGGGGGCGATTGGTGGCACTGAAGCTTTCTTT
CSARGQGAIGGTEAFF
>-|-|TRBV7-6|TRBJ2-6
TGTGCCAGCAGCTTAGCCCCCGTTAGACCTGGGGCCAACGTCCTGACTTTC
CASSLAPVRPGANVLTF
>few|TRBD2|TRBV7-6|TRBJ2-3
TGTGCCAGCACTACAAGCGGGGGGCGGACAGATACGCAGTATTTT
CASTTSGGRTDTQYF
>-|-|TRBV11-3|TRBJ2-4
TGTGCCAGCAGCTCCCACTTCGGAACCATTCAGTACTTC
CASSSHFGTIQYF